This TCR beta chain was sequenced for a study of blood T cell repertoires in COVID-19. Method: immunoSEQ multiplex PCR; TCRdb's copy keeps in-frame clones and lacks some. The sample includes about 410,000 clones, 75% to 90% seen only once; the top ten take less than 2%. Many counts were recorded for this clone. Germline V CDR1 and CDR2: MGHDK, SYGVNS. The CDR3 loop spans 16 amino acids. V lost 3 bases to trimming and J lost 3 bases; unmatched junction nucleotides: 11. The sequence was collected from a woman between 35 and 50 years old with COVID-19, enrolled during active disease. The chain couples TRBV25-1 to TRBJ2-7, with TRBD1 identical over 7 bases. Sequencing was done on a sample of peripheral blood. The DNA of the CDR3 is TGTGCCAGCAGTGATACCACAGGGGCGCCATTCTACGAGCAGTACTTC. It translates to CASSDTTGAPFYEQYF.